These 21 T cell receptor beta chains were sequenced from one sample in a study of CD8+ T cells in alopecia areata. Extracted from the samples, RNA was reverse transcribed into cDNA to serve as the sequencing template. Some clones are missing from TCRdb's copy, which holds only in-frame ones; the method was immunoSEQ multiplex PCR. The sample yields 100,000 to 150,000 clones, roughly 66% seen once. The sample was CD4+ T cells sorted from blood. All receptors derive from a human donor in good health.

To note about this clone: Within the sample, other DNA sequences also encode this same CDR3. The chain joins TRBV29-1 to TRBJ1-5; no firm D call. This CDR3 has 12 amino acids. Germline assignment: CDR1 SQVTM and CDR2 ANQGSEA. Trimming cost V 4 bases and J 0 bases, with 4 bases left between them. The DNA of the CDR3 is TGCAGCGTTGCGGATAGCAATCAGCCCCAGCATTTT. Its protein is CSVADSNQPQHF.

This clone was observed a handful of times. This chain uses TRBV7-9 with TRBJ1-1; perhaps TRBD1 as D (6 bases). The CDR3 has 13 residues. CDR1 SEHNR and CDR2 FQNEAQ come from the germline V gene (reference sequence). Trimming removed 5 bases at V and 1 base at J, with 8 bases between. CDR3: CASSRGQNTEAFF. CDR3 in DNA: TGTGCCAGCAGCCGGGGACAGAACACTGAAGCTTTCTTT. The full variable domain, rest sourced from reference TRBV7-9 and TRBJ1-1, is DTGVSQNPRHKITKRGQNVTFRCDPISEHNRLYWYRQTLGQGPEFLTYFQNEAQLEKSRLLSDRFSAERPKGSFSTLEIQRTEQGDSAMYLCASSRGQNTEAFFGQGTRLTVV.

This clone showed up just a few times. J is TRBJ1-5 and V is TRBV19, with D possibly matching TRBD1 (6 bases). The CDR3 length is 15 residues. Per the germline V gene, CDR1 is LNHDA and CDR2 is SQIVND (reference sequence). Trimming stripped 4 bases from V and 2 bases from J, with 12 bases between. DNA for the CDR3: TGTGCCAGTAGTACCACGGGGGCTGGCAATCAGCCCCAGCATTTT. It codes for CASSTTGAGNQPQHF.

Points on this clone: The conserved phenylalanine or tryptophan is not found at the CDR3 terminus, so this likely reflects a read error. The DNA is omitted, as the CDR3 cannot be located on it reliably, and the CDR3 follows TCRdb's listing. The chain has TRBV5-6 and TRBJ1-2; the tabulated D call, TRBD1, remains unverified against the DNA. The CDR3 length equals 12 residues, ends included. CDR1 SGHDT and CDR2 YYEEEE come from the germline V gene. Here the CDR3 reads CASSLTWTGGEV.

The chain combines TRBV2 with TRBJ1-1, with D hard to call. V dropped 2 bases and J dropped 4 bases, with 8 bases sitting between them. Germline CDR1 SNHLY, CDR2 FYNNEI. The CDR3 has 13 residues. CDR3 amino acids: CASSEIETTEAFF. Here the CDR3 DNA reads TGTGCCAGCAGTGAAATCGAAACCACTGAAGCTTTCTTT.

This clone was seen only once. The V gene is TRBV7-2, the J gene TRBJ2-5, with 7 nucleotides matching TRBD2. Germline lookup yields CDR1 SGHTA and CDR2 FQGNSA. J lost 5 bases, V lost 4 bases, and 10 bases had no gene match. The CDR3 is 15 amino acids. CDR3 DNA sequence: TGTGCCAGCAGCTCCCCGGCGGGGACTACGGAGACCCAGTACTTC. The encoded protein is CASSSPAGTTETQYF.

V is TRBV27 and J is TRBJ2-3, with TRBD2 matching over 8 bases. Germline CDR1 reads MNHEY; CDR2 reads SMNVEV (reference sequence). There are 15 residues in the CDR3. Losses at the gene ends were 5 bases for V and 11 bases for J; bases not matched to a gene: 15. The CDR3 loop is CASSVLAGAHRGQYF. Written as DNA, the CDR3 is TGTGCCAGCAGTGTCCTAGCGGGCGCCCACCGCGGGCAGTATTTT.

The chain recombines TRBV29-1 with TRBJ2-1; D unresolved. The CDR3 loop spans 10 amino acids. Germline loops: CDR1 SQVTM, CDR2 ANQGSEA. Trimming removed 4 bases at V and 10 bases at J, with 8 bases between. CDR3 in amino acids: CSVGSLEQFF. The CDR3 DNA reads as TGCAGCGTTGGATCGTTGGAGCAGTTCTTC.

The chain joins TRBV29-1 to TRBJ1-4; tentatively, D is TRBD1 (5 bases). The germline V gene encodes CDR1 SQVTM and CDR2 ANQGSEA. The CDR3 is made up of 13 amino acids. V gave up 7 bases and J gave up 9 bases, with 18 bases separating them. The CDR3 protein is CSATKDTPKKLFF. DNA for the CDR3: TGCAGCGCCACTAAGGACACCCCCAAAAAACTGTTTTTT.

This CDR3 reads CSVPGLAGGSSYNEQFF. The DNA for the CDR3 is TGCAGCGTACCGGGACTAGCGGGGGGCAGCTCCTACAATGAGCAGTTCTTC. The gene calls are TRBV29-1 and TRBJ2-1, with 15 bases fitting TRBD2. The V and J ends lost 6 bases and 0 bases, in that order; junction bases with no gene match: 6. The CDR3 is 17 amino acids. Germline V gene lookup returns CDR1 SQVTM and CDR2 ANQGSEA.

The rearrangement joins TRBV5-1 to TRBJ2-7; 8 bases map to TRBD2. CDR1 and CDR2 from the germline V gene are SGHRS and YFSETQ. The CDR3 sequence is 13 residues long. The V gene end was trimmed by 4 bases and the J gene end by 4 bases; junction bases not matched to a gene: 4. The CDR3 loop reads CASSPPGGYEQYF. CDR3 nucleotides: TGCGCCAGCAGCCCTCCGGGGGGGTACGAGCAGTACTTC.

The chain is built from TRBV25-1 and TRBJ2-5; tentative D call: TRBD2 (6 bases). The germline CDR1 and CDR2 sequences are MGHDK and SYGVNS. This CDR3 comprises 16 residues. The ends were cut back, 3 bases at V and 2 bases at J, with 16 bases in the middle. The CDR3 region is CASSEGGAGSQETQYF. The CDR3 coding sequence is TGTGCCAGCAGTGAGGGTGGAGCGGGTTCACAAGAGACCCAGTACTTC.

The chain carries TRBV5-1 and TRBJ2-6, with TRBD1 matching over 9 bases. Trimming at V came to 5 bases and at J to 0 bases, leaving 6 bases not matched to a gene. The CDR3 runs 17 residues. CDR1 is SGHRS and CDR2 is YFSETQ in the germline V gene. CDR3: CASRPGQGASGANVLTF. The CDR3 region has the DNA TGCGCCAGCAGACCGGGACAGGGTGCCTCTGGGGCCAACGTCCTGACTTTC.

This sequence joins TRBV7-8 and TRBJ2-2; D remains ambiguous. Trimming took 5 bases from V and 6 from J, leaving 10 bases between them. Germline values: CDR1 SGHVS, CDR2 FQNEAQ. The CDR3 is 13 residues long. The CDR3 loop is CASSPRWAGELFF. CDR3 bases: TGTGCCAGCAGCCCCCGATGGGCCGGGGAGCTGTTTTTT.

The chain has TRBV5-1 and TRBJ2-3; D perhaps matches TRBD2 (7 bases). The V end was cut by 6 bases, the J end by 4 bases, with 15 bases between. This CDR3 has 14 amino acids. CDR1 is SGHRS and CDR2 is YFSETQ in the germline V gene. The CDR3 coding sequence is TGCGCCAGCAAGGGGGGGCCGTCCGCAGATACGCAGTATTTT. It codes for CASKGGPSADTQYF.

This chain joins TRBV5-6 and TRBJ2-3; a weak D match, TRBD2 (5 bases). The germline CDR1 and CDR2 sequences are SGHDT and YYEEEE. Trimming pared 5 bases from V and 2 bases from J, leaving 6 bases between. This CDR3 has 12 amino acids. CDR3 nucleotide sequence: TGTGCCAGCAGTCGGGACACAGATACGCAGTATTTT. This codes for CASSRDTDTQYF.

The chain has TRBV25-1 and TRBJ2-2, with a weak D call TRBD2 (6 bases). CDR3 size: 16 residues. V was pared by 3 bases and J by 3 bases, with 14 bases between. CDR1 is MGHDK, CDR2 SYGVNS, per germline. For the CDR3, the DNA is TGTGCCAGCAGTGATCCTGGCGGGGTCCACACCGGGGAGCTGTTTTTT. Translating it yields CASSDPGGVHTGELFF.

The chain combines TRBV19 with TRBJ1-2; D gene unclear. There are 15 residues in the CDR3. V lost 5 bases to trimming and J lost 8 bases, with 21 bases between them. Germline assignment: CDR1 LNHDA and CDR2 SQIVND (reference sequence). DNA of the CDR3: TGTGCCAGTAGTTTTTCGGACCCACTTGGGAGCGGCTACACCTTC. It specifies CASSFSDPLGSGYTF.

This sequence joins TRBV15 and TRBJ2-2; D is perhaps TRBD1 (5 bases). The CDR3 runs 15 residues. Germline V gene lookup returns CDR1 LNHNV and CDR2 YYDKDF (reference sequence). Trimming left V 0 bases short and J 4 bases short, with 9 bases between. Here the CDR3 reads CATSRDREGTGELFF. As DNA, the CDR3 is TGTGCCACCAGCAGAGACAGGGAAGGCACCGGGGAGCTGTTTTTT. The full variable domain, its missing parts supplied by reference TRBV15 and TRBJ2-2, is DAMVIQNPRYQVTQFGKPVTLSCSQTLNHNVMYWYQQKSSQAPKLLFHYYDKDFNNEADTPDNFQSRRPNTSFCFLDIRSPGLGDTAMYLCATSRDREGTGELFFGEGSRLTVL.

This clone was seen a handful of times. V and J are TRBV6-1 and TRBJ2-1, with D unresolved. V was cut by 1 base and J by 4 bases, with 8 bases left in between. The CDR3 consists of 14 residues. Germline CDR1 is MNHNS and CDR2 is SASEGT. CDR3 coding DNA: TGTGCCAGCAGTGAAGTATACCAATACAATGAGCAGTTCTTC. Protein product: CASSEVYQYNEQFF.

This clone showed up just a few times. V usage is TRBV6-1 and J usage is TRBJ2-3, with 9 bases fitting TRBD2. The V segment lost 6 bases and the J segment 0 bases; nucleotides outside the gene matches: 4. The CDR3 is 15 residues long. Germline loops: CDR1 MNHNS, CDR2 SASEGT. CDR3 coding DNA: TGTGCCAGCAGGCCTACTAGCGGGAGCACAGATACGCAGTATTTT. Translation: CASRPTSGSTDTQYF.